A single sample is the source of the 21 T cell receptor beta chains below, sequenced in a study of blood T cells in healthy people across ages. A J-beta primer mix and a sample-barcoded 5' primer were used in a second PCR of about 7 to 12 cycles. One entry per CDR3 protein, called by TCRdb with MiXCR from the 5' RACE reads. The sample carries 650,000 to 1,000,000 distinct CDR3 sequences, around 36% recorded once. Sample: blood. These receptors all stem from a man between 18 and 35 years old in good health.

The rearrangement joins TRBV4-2 to TRBJ1-4; D not certain. V dropped 4 bases and J dropped 8 bases, with 14 bases sitting between them. The germline CDR1 and CDR2 sequences are LGHNA and YNFKEQ. The CDR3 is 14 amino acids. The CDR3 loop is CASSRPRESEKLFF. The CDR3 DNA follows: TGTGCCAGCAGCCGACCTAGGGAGTCCGAAAAACTGTTTTTT.

This clonotype was found a few times. V usage is TRBV28 and J usage is TRBJ1-2; D gene ambiguous. The CDR3 length is 12 residues. Germline loops: CDR1 MDHEN, CDR2 SYDVKM. Trimming shortened V by 7 bases and J by 1 base, and 7 bases separated the two germline ends. The CDR3 is CASKSLNYGYTF. As DNA, the CDR3 is TGTGCCAGCAAGAGCCTTAACTATGGCTACACCTTC.

For this clonotype: A much larger clone differs from this one at a single base, so this may be a read error. The V and J genes are TRBV3-1 and TRBJ2-3; the D call may be TRBD1 or TRBD2 (5 bases each). The germline gives CDR1 LGHDT, CDR2 YNNKEL (reference sequence). The CDR3 length is 15 residues. V lost 1 base and J lost 6, with 14 bases in between. The CDR3 is CASSQGGAKMDTQYF. For the CDR3, the DNA is TGTGCCAGCAGCCAAGGAGGGGCTAAGATGGATACGCAGTATTTT.

The sample holds a few counts of this clonotype. V and J are TRBV15 and TRBJ2-1; no firm D call. Germline V gives CDR1 LNHNV, CDR2 YYDKDF (reference sequence). V lost 2 bases and J lost 9, with 11 bases in between. The CDR3 is 13 residues long. The CDR3 region has the DNA TGTGCCACCAGCAGATTGACCGACGGTGAGCAGTTCTTC. Translation gives CATSRLTDGEQFF.

The sample holds a few counts of this clonotype. The chain links TRBV5-6 to TRBJ2-7; D call uncertain. CDR1 is SGHDT, CDR2 YYEEEE, per germline. Trimming stripped 1 base from V and 2 bases from J, with 13 bases between. This CDR3 spans 15 amino acids. The CDR3 is CASSLLLAVTYEQYF. The CDR3 nucleotides are TGTGCCAGCAGCTTGTTGTTGGCGGTTACCTACGAGCAGTACTTC.

This clonotype was seen a handful of times. V and J are TRBV12-3 or TRBV12-4 and TRBJ1-1, with no clear D. The CDR3 totals 14 residues. V lost 7 bases and J 1 base, leaving 13 bases between the germline ends. CDR3 amino acids: CASTSDTWNTEAFF. The CDR3 DNA follows: TGTGCCAGCACCTCAGACACTTGGAACACTGAAGCTTTCTTT.

The chain links TRBV7-2 to TRBJ2-4; D may be TRBD1 or TRBD2 (5 bases each). The J call is uncertain, as TRBJ2-7 better fits the DNA end. There are 14 residues in the CDR3. Per the germline V gene, CDR1 is SGHTA and CDR2 is FQGNSA. CDR3 sequence reads: CASSQSGSGYEQYF. The CDR3 region has the DNA TGTGCCAGCAGCCAATCAGGGAGCGGCTACGAGCAGTACTTC.

This clonotype has more than one count but fewer than ten. The chain is built from TRBV15 and TRBJ2-7; TRBD1 aligns across 7 bases. After removal of 0 bases from V and 7 bases from J, the junction contained 12 bases not matched to a gene. This CDR3 has 16 amino acids. Germline V gene data show CDR1 as LNHNV and CDR2 as YYDKDF (reference sequence). This chain's CDR3 is CATSRETGATNNEQYF. The CDR3 nucleotides read TGTGCCACCAGCAGAGAAACAGGGGCGACTAACAATGAGCAGTACTTC.

This clonotype occurred a few times. The rearrangement links TRBV20-1 to TRBJ2-2; D possibly corresponds to TRBD2 (5 bases). This CDR3 has 15 residues. Trimming removed 2 bases from V and 0 bases from J, with 10 bases in between. The germline V gene has CDR1 DFQATT and CDR2 SNEGSKA (reference sequence). CDR3: CSARKRVPNTGELFF. CDR3 bases: TGCAGTGCTAGAAAGAGGGTTCCGAACACCGGGGAGCTGTTTTTT.

The chain is built from TRBV21-1 and TRBJ1-1; the table's D call TRBD1 went unverified against the DNA. TRBV21-1 is a listed pseudogene. This CDR3 has 18 residues. The chain's CDR3 is CASSEKVTGTQMNTEAFF. The CDR3 nucleotides are TGTGCCAGCAGTGAAAAGGTGACAGGGACGCAAATGAACACTGAAGCTTTCTTT.

This clonotype was picked up a small number of times. DNA of the CDR3: TGTGCCAGCAGCTTAGCCCCACGCATTTTGACCAAAGAGACCCAGTACTTC. Protein sequence: CASSLAPRILTKETQYF. This chain links TRBV7-9 with TRBJ2-5, with unresolved D. From germline, CDR1 is SEHNR and CDR2 FQNEAQ (reference sequence). The CDR3 loop spans 17 amino acids. The V end lost 0 bases, the J end lost 3 bases, and 17 bases lay between the germline ends.

The V gene is TRBV24-1, the J gene TRBJ2-7; 8 nucleotides match TRBD1. The J call is uncertain, as TRBJ2-5 better fits the DNA end. Looked up from germline, CDR1 is KGHDR and CDR2 is SFDVKD. This CDR3 contains 16 residues. CDR3 sequence: CATSDRDRSLGETQYF. Written as DNA, the CDR3 is TGTGCCACCAGTGACCGGGACAGGAGCCTCGGGGAGACCCAGTACTTC.

The J gene is TRBJ1-1, the V gene TRBV2; 9 nucleotides line up with TRBD1. The length of the CDR3 is 14 residues. The ends lost 3 bases at V and 10 bases at J; junction bases unmatched: 9. Germline assignment: CDR1 SNHLY and CDR2 FYNNEI. In nucleotides, the CDR3 is TGTGCCAGCAGTGACCAGGGACAGGGTCTTCGAGCTTTCTTT. Protein sequence: CASSDQGQGLRAFF.

This rearrangement joins TRBV11-2 to TRBJ1-2, with TRBD1 matching over 8 bases. The germline CDR1 and CDR2 sequences are SGHAT and FQNNGV. CDR3 length: 14 amino acids. V shed 7 bases, J shed 4 bases, and the junction held 8 bases outside the gene matches. The CDR3 nucleotides are TGTGCCAGCACCGTACCGGGACAGGTCTATGGCTACACCTTC. As protein: CASTVPGQVYGYTF.

This clonotype has just a few counts. V is TRBV7-2 and J is TRBJ1-2, with D possibly being TRBD1 (6 bases). V lost 5 bases, J lost 4 bases, and 20 bases lay in between. CDR1 is SGHTA and CDR2 is FQGNSA in the germline V gene. CDR3 length: 16 residues. As DNA, the CDR3 is TGTGCCAGCAGCGCCATCGGGCCTCAGGGGAGCTATGGCTACACCTTC. Its protein is CASSAIGPQGSYGYTF.

The rearrangement uses TRBV5-1 and TRBJ2-5, with D unresolved. CDR3 length equals 15 residues. Trimming pared 0 bases from V and 5 bases from J, leaving 14 bases between. The germline CDR1 and CDR2 sequences are SGHRS and YFSETQ. The CDR3 DNA reads as TGCGCCAGCAGCTTGGAATGGGGTAATCGGGAGACCCAGTACTTC. It encodes CASSLEWGNRETQYF.

This clonotype was observed at least ten times. This chain uses TRBV20-1 with TRBJ2-5; 7 bases map to TRBD1. The CDR3 has 12 amino acids. CDR1 and CDR2 (germline): DFQATT, SNEGSKA (reference sequence). V lost 5 bases, J lost 4 bases, and 4 bases stayed unmatched. The CDR3 bases are TGCAGTGCTTCTACAGGGGTAGAGACCCAGTACTTC. Encoded protein: CSASTGVETQYF.

In the case of this clonotype: A read error may be the cause here, since a much bigger clone is one base away. The V call is TRBV12-3 or TRBV12-4, the J call TRBJ2-3; D is possibly TRBD1 (5 bases). The length of the CDR3 is 17 residues. The DNA of the CDR3 is TGTGCCAACAGTCCCCCTCGTAGGGGCCTTCAGGTGGATACGCAGTATTTT. Translation gives CANSPPRRGLQVDTQYF.

This clonotype was seen at least ten times. V is TRBV27 and J is TRBJ2-7, with 7 bases matching TRBD1. Germline CDR1 and CDR2: MNHEY and SMNVEV (reference sequence). J lost 4 bases, V lost 6 bases, and 9 bases had no gene match. The CDR3 is made up of 14 amino acids. CDR3 in DNA: TGTGCCAGCAGCCCCGGGACAGCACTATACGAGCAGTACTTC. Translating gives CASSPGTALYEQYF.

As to this clonotype: Compared with germline, one end of the junction differs, possibly owing to a read error. This chain uses TRBV5-1 with TRBJ1-2; a weak D match, TRBD1 (5 bases). Germline V gene data show CDR1 as SGHRS and CDR2 as YFSETQ. This CDR3 has 13 residues. The CDR3 DNA is TGCACCAGCAGCGAAAGTAGGGGCTGGGGCTACACCTTC. Protein: CTSSESRGWGYTF.

About this clonotype itself: This could be a read error, since a much larger clone is one nucleotide away. The genes are TRBV7-6 and TRBJ2-5, with TRBD2 matching over 14 bases. The length of the CDR3 is 18 residues. Germline V gene lookup returns CDR1 SGHVS and CDR2 FNYEAQ. CDR3 sequence (DNA): TGTACCAGCAGCTCTCGACTAGCGGGGGGGAGGTACCAAGAGACCCAGTACTTC. Its protein is CTSSSRLAGGRYQETQYF. The full variable domain, with the rest looked up from reference TRBV7-6 and TRBJ2-5, is GAGVSQSPRYKVTKRGQDVALRCDPISGHVSLYWYRQALGQGPEFLTYFNYEAQQDKSGLPNDRFSAERPEGSISTLTIQRTEQRDSAMYRCTSSSRLAGGRYQETQYFGPGTRLLVL.